These T cell receptor beta chains were read from a single sample in a study of OX40 agonist ivuxolimab in advanced cancers. Sequenced by immunoSEQ multiplex PCR; TCRdb stores in-frame clones only, minus some. The table has about 69,000 clones, around nine tenths seen once. The sequencing here drew on CD4+ or CD8+ T cells sorted from blood, taken in a trial of the OX40 agonist ivuxolimab. The receptors come from an adult with an advanced solid tumor such as melanoma, head and neck, liver or kidney cancer. The CDR3 runs from the conserved cysteine through the conserved F or W. A D gene is named only where the DNA matches it firmly. The listing skips clone size in some rows; elsewhere it reads once, few, many or a size class.

>TRBJ2-5|TRBV6-5|NA|NA
CASSYSVEDRETQYF
TGTGCCAGCAGTTACTCGGTAGAAGATCGGGAGACCCAGTACTTC
>TRBJ2-5|TRBV21-1|NA|NA
CASSIDKQGGETQYF
TGTGCCAGCAGCATCGACAAGCAAGGGGGAGAGACCCAGTACTTC
>TRBJ2-7|TRBV7-9|NA|few
CASSLAWGDEQYF
TGTGCCAGCAGCTTAGCCTGGGGAGACGAGCAGTACTTC
>TRBJ1-3|TRBV14|NA|NA
CASSQVGGFSGNTIYF
TGTGCCAGCAGCCAAGTCGGTGGATTCTCTGGAAACACCATATATTTT
>TRBJ1-5|TRBV4-3|NA|NA
CASSQDQVRGLNQPQHF
TGCGCCAGCAGCCAAGATCAAGTTAGAGGGTTGAATCAGCCCCAGCATTTT
>TRBJ2-4|TRBV28|NA|once
CASSFERLAKNIQYF
TGTGCCAGCAGTTTTGAGCGGCTAGCCAAAAACATTCAGTACTTC
>TRBJ2-1|TRBV9|NA|NA
CASSVGGVAIPNEQFF
TGTGCCAGCAGCGTAGGGGGGGTAGCAATCCCCAATGAGCAGTTCTTC
>TRBJ2-3|TRBV18|NA|NA
CASSPPRENTQYF
TGTGCCAGCTCACCACCACGAGAGAATACGCAGTATTTT
>TRBJ2-4|TRBV9|NA|NA
CASSVAWGPKNIQYF
TGTGCCAGCAGCGTAGCTTGGGGCCCAAAAAACATTCAGTACTTC
>TRBJ2-1|TRBV7-9|NA|NA
CASSFTISYNEQFF
TGTGCCAGCAGCTTCACAATCTCCTACAATGAGCAGTTCTTC
>TRBJ2-1|TRBV7-9|TRBD1|NA
CASSLTWTGGNYNEQFF
TGTGCCAGCAGCTTAACTTGGACAGGGGGCAATTACAATGAGCAGTTCTTC
>TRBJ2-3|TRBV2|NA|NA
CASSESYGTRVTDTQYF
TGTGCCAGCAGTGAATCGTACGGAACGAGGGTAACAGATACGCAGTATTTT
>TRBJ1-2|TRBV28|NA|NA
CASSPLDNYGYTF
TGTGCCAGCAGTCCCCTGGATAACTATGGCTACACCTTC
>TRBJ2-7|TRBV29-1|TRBD1|NA
CSVETTGGTYEQYF
TGCAGCGTTGAAACGACAGGGGGCACCTACGAGCAGTACTTC
>TRBJ1-2|TRBV7-8|NA|NA
CASSLVGANGYTF
TGTGCCAGCAGCTTGGTGGGGGCGAATGGCTACACCTTC
>TRBJ1-2|TRBV15|NA|NA
CATSRPPTESGGYTF
TGTGCCACCAGCAGACCTCCGACAGAATCTGGTGGCTACACCTTC
>TRBJ1-4|TRBV7-2|NA|NA
CASRGQGEKLFF
TGTGCCAGCAGGGGGCAGGGTGAAAAACTGTTTTTT
>TRBJ1-6|TRBV27|NA|NA
CASSSETGWGSPLHF
TGTGCCAGCAGTTCAGAGACAGGTTGGGGTTCACCCCTCCACTTT
>TRBJ1-5|TRBV7-9|NA|NA
CASQRDANQPQHF
TGTGCCAGCCAGCGCGACGCAAATCAGCCCCAGCATTTT
>TRBJ1-3|TRBV27|NA|NA
CASSLQGPSGNTIYF
TGTGCCAGCAGTTTGCAGGGGCCCTCTGGAAACACCATATATTTT
>TRBJ2-1|TRBV30|NA|NA
CAWSVQTPLEEQFF
TGTGCCTGGAGTGTACAAACCCCATTAGAGGAGCAGTTCTTC
>TRBJ2-1|TRBV6-6|NA|NA
CASSPSSYNEQFF
TGTGCCAGCAGTCCGAGCTCCTACAATGAGCAGTTCTTC
>TRBJ1-5|TRBV19|NA|NA
CASSIAGGSNQPQHF
TGTGCCAGTAGTATAGCCGGAGGTAGCAATCAGCCCCAGCATTTT
>TRBJ1-2|TRBV10-3|NA|NA
CAISDFGSSPGGDGYTF
TGTGCCATCAGTGATTTCGGGTCCTCTCCCGGGGGAGATGGCTACACCTTC
>TRBJ1-2|TRBV9|NA|NA
CASSRGAVRVFRGYTF
TGTGCCAGCAGTCGAGGAGCCGTGAGAGTTTTTCGTGGCTACACCTTC
>TRBJ2-2|TRBV9|TRBD2|NA
CASSVLAEQTGELFF
TGTGCCAGCAGCGTCCTAGCGGAGCAGACCGGGGAGCTGTTTTTT
>TRBJ2-7|TRBV27|NA|NA
CASSPYSGAYEQYF
TGTGCCAGCAGTCCGTATAGCGGAGCCTACGAGCAGTACTTC
>TRBJ2-7|TRBV29-1|NA|NA
CSVEWGAPYEQYF
TGCAGCGTTGAATGGGGAGCCCCCTACGAGCAGTACTTC
>TRBJ2-3|TRBV28|NA|NA
CAGRSTQPSDTQYF
TGTGCCGGCCGCTCGACCCAACCAAGCGATACGCAGTATTTT
>TRBJ2-1|TRBV27|NA|NA
CASSLSWGANEQFF
TGTGCCAGCAGTTTATCATGGGGAGCGAATGAGCAGTTCTTC
>TRBJ2-1|TRBV11-2|TRBD2|NA
CASSSPSGSVYNEQFF
TGTGCCAGCAGCTCACCTAGCGGGAGTGTCTACAATGAGCAGTTCTTC
>TRBJ2-1|TRBV6-4|TRBD2|NA
CASSILAGPYNEQFF
TGTGCCAGCAGCATTCTAGCGGGCCCCTACAATGAGCAGTTCTTC
>TRBJ1-1|TRBV7-3|NA|NA
CASSPGTDNTEAFF
TGTGCCAGCAGCCCTGGGACCGATAACACTGAAGCTTTCTTT
>TRBJ1-5|TRBV6-1|NA|NA
CASGTPQPQHF
TGTGCCAGCGGAACCCCTCAGCCCCAGCATTTT
>TRBJ2-1|TRBV11-2|NA|NA
CASSVEGPNEQFF
TGTGCCAGCAGCGTAGAGGGACCCAATGAGCAGTTCTTC
>TRBJ2-7|TRBV19|NA|medium-sized
CASSIRDGYNEQYF
TGTGCCAGTAGTATACGGGACGGGTACAACGAGCAGTACTTC
>TRBJ1-5|TRBV5-1|NA|NA
CASSIGTGTQPQHF
TGCGCCAGCAGCATCGGGACGGGGACCCAGCCCCAGCATTTT
>TRBJ1-2|TRBV6-6|NA|NA
CASSYTGGGYGYTF
TGTGCCAGCAGTTACACCGGGGGTGGCTATGGCTACACCTTC
>TRBJ2-7|TRBV29-1|TRBD2|NA
CSVRIGLVYEQYF
TGCAGCGTTAGGATAGGACTAGTCTACGAGCAGTACTTC
>TRBJ1-1|TRBV2|NA|NA
CASRRGVDTEAFF
TGTGCCAGCAGGAGGGGGGTGGACACTGAAGCTTTCTTT
>TRBJ1-4|TRBV5-4|NA|NA
CASSLSSSFNEKLFF
TGTGCCAGCAGCTTGTCCTCGAGCTTCAATGAAAAACTGTTTTTT
>TRBJ2-2|TRBV19|TRBD2|NA
CASSPFVSGAYTGELFF
TGTGCCAGTAGTCCCTTTGTTAGCGGGGCCTACACCGGGGAGCTGTTTTTT
>TRBJ2-7|TRBV6-5|NA|NA
CASSPRDPYEQYF
TGTGCCAGCAGCCCCAGGGATCCCTACGAGCAGTACTTC
>TRBJ2-1|TRBV9|NA|NA
CASSVGGDEQFF
TGTGCCAGCAGCGTAGGGGGGGATGAGCAGTTCTTC
>TRBJ1-4|TRBV4-2|NA|NA
CASSQEVRQHNEKLFF
TGTGCCAGCAGCCAAGAGGTCCGACAGCATAATGAAAAACTGTTTTTT
>TRBJ2-1|TRBV19|TRBD1|NA
CASSILGQGINEQFF
TGTGCCAGTAGTATACTCGGACAGGGGATCAATGAGCAGTTCTTC
>TRBJ1-1|TRBV6-1|NA|NA
CASSPRFPPSLEAFF
TGTGCCAGCAGTCCCCGGTTTCCTCCTAGTCTTGAAGCTTTCTTT
>TRBJ1-4|TRBV19|TRBD1|once
CASSTLGQDFGLANEKLFF
TGTGCCAGTAGTACCCTCGGACAGGACTTCGGGCTAGCTAATGAAAAACTGTTTTTT
>TRBJ2-2|TRBV7-8|TRBD2|NA
CASSPERGTTGELFF
TGTGCCAGCAGCCCCGAGCGGGGTACGACGGGGGAGCTGTTTTTT
>TRBJ1-2|TRBV18|NA|NA
CASSPYGRPGYTF
TGTGCCAGCTCACCGTACGGGCGTCCTGGCTACACCTTC
>TRBJ2-4|TRBV19|NA|NA
CASSPSRGPRVNGIQYF
TGTGCCAGTAGTCCCAGTAGGGGTCCCCGAGTAAATGGCATTCAGTACTTC
>TRBJ2-7|TRBV6-6|NA|NA
CASSLGVKAYEQYF
TGTGCCAGCAGCTTGGGGGTTAAAGCCTACGAGCAGTACTTC
>TRBJ1-5|TRBV27|NA|NA
CASSWGSGGNQPQHF
TGTGCCAGCAGCTGGGGGTCCGGAGGCAATCAGCCCCAGCATTTT
>TRBJ1-5|TRBV7-8|NA|NA
CASSPEDSYYSNQPQHF
TGTGCCAGCAGCCCAGAAGACAGCTACTATAGCAATCAGCCCCAGCATTTT
>TRBJ2-7|TRBV4-3|NA|NA
CASSPGGQGAYEQYF
TGCGCCAGCAGCCCTGGGGGGCAGGGAGCATACGAGCAGTACTTC
>TRBJ1-5|TRBV4-2|NA|NA
CASSQEGSVGQPQHF
TGTGCCAGCAGCCAAGAGGGGTCTGTTGGTCAGCCCCAGCATTTT
>TRBJ1-2|TRBV27|NA|NA
CASSLSRGLNYGYTF
TGTGCCAGCAGTTTATCAAGGGGATTGAACTATGGCTACACCTTC